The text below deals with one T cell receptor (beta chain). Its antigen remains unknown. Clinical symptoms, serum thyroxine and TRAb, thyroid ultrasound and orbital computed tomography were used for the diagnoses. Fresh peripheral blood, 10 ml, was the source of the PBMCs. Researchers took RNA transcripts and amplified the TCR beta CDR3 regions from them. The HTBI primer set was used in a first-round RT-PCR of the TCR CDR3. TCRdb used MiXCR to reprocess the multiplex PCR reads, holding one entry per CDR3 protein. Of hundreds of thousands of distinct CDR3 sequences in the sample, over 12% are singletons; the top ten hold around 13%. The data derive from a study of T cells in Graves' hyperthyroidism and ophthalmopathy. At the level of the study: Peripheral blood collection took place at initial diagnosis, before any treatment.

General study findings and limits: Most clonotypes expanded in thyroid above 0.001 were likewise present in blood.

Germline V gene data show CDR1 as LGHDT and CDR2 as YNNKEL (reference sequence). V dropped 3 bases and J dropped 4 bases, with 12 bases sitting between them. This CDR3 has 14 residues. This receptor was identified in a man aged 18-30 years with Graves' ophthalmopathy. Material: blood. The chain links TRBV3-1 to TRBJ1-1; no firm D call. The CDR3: CASSQRQMGTEAFF. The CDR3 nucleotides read TGTGCCAGCAGCCAGAGGCAGATGGGCACTGAAGCTTTCTTT.